Detailed here is one TCR beta chain. What it binds is not known. The CDR3 is 16 residues long. Germline V CDR1 and CDR2: LNHDA, SQIVND (reference sequence). TCR libraries each used 3500 ng of total RNA. Each CDR3 protein gets one entry in TCRdb, which reprocessed the 5' RACE reads and gives no DNA. The sample table sets out 350,000 to 400,000 distinct CDR3 sequences. The data stem from a study of monozygotic twins with inflammatory bowel disease. Study-wide points: No discrimination was achieved between different T cell subtypes.

The sequence came from a human donor with ulcerative colitis or Crohn's disease, or a healthy co-twin of an affected twin (not recorded which). The rearrangement joins TRBV19 to TRBJ2-3; TCRdb reports TRBD1, a call that lacks DNA to check it against. The sample comprised blood. The CDR3 loop reads CASSSLLDRVEDTQYF.